These 6 T cell receptor beta chains originate from one sample sequenced in a study of blood T cell repertoires in COVID-19. Here immunoSEQ multiplex PCR was the method, and the copy in TCRdb shows in-frame clones only, minus some. The top ten clones hold about 16% of a sample with some 250,000 clones, around 86% of them seen once. Input material: PBMCs or T cells enriched from blood (not recorded which). The receptors here all came from a man younger than 35 who had recovered from COVID-19.

The rearrangement links TRBV18 to TRBJ2-2, with unresolved D. Looked up from germline, CDR1 is KGHSH and CDR2 is LQKENI. V gave up 0 bases and J gave up 7 bases, with 6 bases separating them. This CDR3 comprises 13 residues. The DNA of the CDR3 is TGTGCCAGCTCACCACCAGTAGTCGGGGAGCTGTTTTTT. Its protein is CASSPPVVGELFF.

V and J are TRBV10-2 and TRBJ1-2, with D possibly matching TRBD1 (6 bases). The CDR3 totals 13 residues. Trimming pared 5 bases from V and 4 bases from J, leaving 11 bases between. Germline CDR1 and CDR2: WSHSY and SAAADI. CDR3 region: CASSKGVGYGYTF. CDR3 nucleotides: TGCGCCAGCAGTAAGGGGGTTGGCTATGGCTACACCTTC.

The CDR3 loop reads CASSPPSGRIHEQYF. The CDR3 coding sequence is TGTGCCAGCTCACCACCTAGCGGGAGGATCCACGAGCAGTACTTC. This chain joins TRBV18 and TRBJ2-7; 10 positions match TRBD2. CDR1 KGHSH and CDR2 LQKENI come from the germline V gene. This CDR3 comprises 15 residues. Unmatched junction bases numbered 4, after V lost 0 bases and J lost 5 bases.

The gene calls are TRBV25-1 and TRBJ2-7; tentatively, D is TRBD1 (6 bases). Trimming removed 4 bases at V and 0 bases at J, with 7 bases between. Germline CDR1 MGHDK, CDR2 SYGVNS. The CDR3 totals 13 residues. CDR3 DNA: TGTGCCAGCAGTGTAGGGGGCTCCTACGAGCAGTACTTC. Translating it yields CASSVGGSYEQYF.

This clone appeared a single time. The V and J genes are TRBV11-2 and TRBJ2-1, with TRBD1 matching 10 bases. The CDR3 covers 16 residues. With V trimmed by 6 bases and J by 6 bases, 11 bases remained unmatched. Per germline, CDR1 SGHAT and CDR2 FQNNGV. CDR3 sequence reads: CASSSRTGGNFNEQFF. DNA for the CDR3: TGTGCCAGCAGTTCTCGGACAGGGGGAAACTTCAATGAGCAGTTCTTC.

V and J are TRBV2 and TRBJ1-3, with D maybe TRBD1 (5 bases). This CDR3 is 16 amino acids long. Germline values: CDR1 SNHLY, CDR2 FYNNEI. V was pared by 10 bases and J by 0 bases, with 19 bases between. DNA for the CDR3: TGTGCCATTCTCGGCCGAGACAGTAACTCTGGAAACACCATATATTTT. Translating it yields CAILGRDSNSGNTIYF.